The 29 T cell receptor beta chains listed next were all sequenced from one sample in a study of shared clonotypes between healthy human individuals. Repertoires were generated with immunoSEQ multiplex PCR, while TCRdb's copy carries only in-frame clones and drops some. Altogether about 2.3 million clones are present, around 92% being singletons, with the ten largest covering more than 0.35%. The sample comprised naive CD4+ T cells from PBMCs. As for subset: CD45RA+ positively selected. The receptors come from a man aged 18-30 years in good health. Some clones in this sample may be carry-over from other donors' samples.

The CDR3 spells CASSPTTGEAFF. The CDR3 DNA is TGTGCCAGCAGTCCAACAACAGGGGAAGCTTTCTTT. The chain combines TRBV28 with TRBJ1-1, with D possibly TRBD1 on 6 matching bases. The CDR3 totals 12 residues. Germline values: CDR1 MDHEN, CDR2 SYDVKM. The ends were cut back, 5 bases at V and 8 bases at J, with 12 bases in the middle.

This clone was seen just once. J is TRBJ2-7 and V is TRBV2, with 11 positions matching TRBD2. V dropped 4 bases and J dropped 7; count of bases not matched to a gene: 6. Per germline, CDR1 SNHLY and CDR2 FYNNEI. The CDR3 is 14 residues long. CDR3 DNA: TGTGCCAGCAGTGGCGCTAGCGGGAGGTCTGAGCAGTACTTC. It yields the protein CASSGASGRSEQYF.

The chain recombines TRBV19 with TRBJ1-2; D call uncertain. The CDR3 has 16 amino acids. Trimming cost V 2 bases and J 0 bases, with 13 bases left between them. CDR1 is LNHDA, CDR2 SQIVND, per germline (reference sequence). CDR3 loop: CASSITLAGANYGYTF. CDR3 DNA: TGTGCCAGTAGTATAACCTTGGCAGGAGCTAACTATGGCTACACCTTC.

This clone was recorded once. CDR3 in amino acids: CASSHGLEQETQYF. In DNA form, the CDR3 reads TGCGCCAGCAGCCACGGACTCGAACAAGAGACCCAGTACTTC. The V call is TRBV5-1, the J call TRBJ2-5, with D possibly being TRBD2 (5 bases). CDR1 SGHRS and CDR2 YFSETQ come from the germline V gene. Trimming removed 4 bases from V and 2 bases from J, with 12 bases in between. The CDR3 length is 14 residues.

The V gene is TRBV5-1, the J gene TRBJ2-1, with 11 bases fitting TRBD2. With V trimmed by 4 bases and J by 10 bases, 13 bases remained unmatched. This CDR3 has 16 amino acids. Germline V gene sequence: CDR1 SGHRS, CDR2 YFSETQ. The CDR3 region is CASSRRGLAASKEQFF. CDR3 bases: TGCGCCAGCAGCCGACGGGGACTAGCGGCCTCGAAAGAGCAGTTCTTC.

The V gene is TRBV19, the J gene TRBJ2-5; D unresolved. Trimming pared 7 bases from V and 7 bases from J, leaving 16 bases between. CDR3 size: 13 residues. The V gene's germline CDR1 is LNHDA and CDR2 SQIVND (reference sequence). CDR3 sequence: CASTGAIRGTQYF. CDR3 nucleotide sequence: TGTGCCAGTACCGGAGCTATTCGCGGGACCCAGTACTTC.

This clone was found once. The J gene is TRBJ2-5, the V gene TRBV2, with D unresolved. This CDR3 spans 13 amino acids. Per the germline V gene, CDR1 is SNHLY and CDR2 is FYNNEI. Trimming stripped 7 bases from V and 0 bases from J, with 9 bases between. In DNA, the CDR3 is TGTGCCAGCACGCTCCAGTACCAAGAGACCCAGTACTTC. As protein: CASTLQYQETQYF.

The count of this clone is one. The chain has TRBV9 and TRBJ2-5, with 10 positions matching TRBD2. The germline CDR1 and CDR2 sequences are SGDLS and YYNGEE. This CDR3 spans 16 amino acids. V shed 0 bases and J 4 bases; nucleotides not matched to a gene: 6. The CDR3 protein is CASSVGTSGDGETQYF. For the CDR3, the DNA is TGTGCCAGCAGCGTAGGGACTAGCGGAGACGGAGAGACCCAGTACTTC.

This chain uses TRBV9 with TRBJ2-1; D uncertain. The germline V gene has CDR1 SGDLS and CDR2 YYNGEE. This CDR3 is 15 amino acids long. The V gene lost 1 base and the J gene lost 4 bases, with 12 bases spanning the gap. CDR3 bases: TGTGCCAGCAGCGTAATGGGCGGTGGATACAATGAGCAGTTCTTC. This sequence encodes CASSVMGGGYNEQFF. The whole variable domain, remainder taken from reference TRBV9 and TRBJ2-1, is DSGVTQTPKHLITATGQRVTLRCSPRSGDLSVYWYQQSLDQGLQFLIQYYNGEERAKGNILERFSAQQFPDLHSELNLSSLELGDSALYFCASSVMGGGYNEQFFGPGTRLTVL.

The chain combines TRBV5-1 with TRBJ2-3; a weak D match, TRBD2 (6 bases). CDR1 and CDR2 from the germline V gene are SGHRS and YFSETQ. This CDR3 comprises 14 residues. Trimming cost V 2 bases and J 6 bases, with 13 bases left between them. The CDR3 sequence: CASSFGGMGDTQYF. DNA for the CDR3: TGCGCCAGCAGCTTTGGCGGGATGGGTGATACGCAGTATTTT. Looking up the rest from reference TRBV5-1 and TRBJ2-3 gives the full variable domain: KAGVTQTPRYLIKTRGQQVTLSCSPISGHRSVSWYQQTPGQGLQFLFEYFSETQRNKGNFPGRFSGRQFSNSRSEMNVSTLELGDSALYLCASSFGGMGDTQYFGPGTRLTVL.

In regard to this clone: The identical CDR3 is also encoded by other nucleotide sequences in the sample. The chain has TRBV28 and TRBJ1-4, with 8 bases lining up with TRBD1. This CDR3 region has 15 residues. J gave up 4 bases and V 1 base, and 2 bases lay outside the gene matches. Germline lookup yields CDR1 MDHEN and CDR2 SYDVKM. The CDR3, as DNA: TGTGCCAGCAGTTTATACAGGGGGAATAATGAAAAACTGTTTTTT. Protein product: CASSLYRGNNEKLFF. The full variable domain, in which reference TRBV28 and TRBJ1-4 provide the parts outside the CDR3, is DVKVTQSSRYLVKRTGEKVFLECVQDMDHENMFWYRQDPGLGLRLIYFSYDVKMKEKGDIPEGYSVSREKKERFSLILESASTNQTSMYLCASSLYRGNNEKLFFGSGTQLSVL.

This sequence joins TRBV28 and TRBJ1-2, with D tentatively TRBD1 (5 bases). Trimming stripped 6 bases from V and 5 bases from J, with 19 bases between. The CDR3 length is 15 residues. Germline CDR1 MDHEN, CDR2 SYDVKM. The CDR3 DNA follows: TGTGCCAGCAGCCGCCCCAGGGCGGCCTGGTATGGCTACACCTTC. Translated: CASSRPRAAWYGYTF.

The chain combines TRBV28 with TRBJ1-1; the match to TRBD1 covers 10 bases. Germline V gene sequence: CDR1 MDHEN, CDR2 SYDVKM. The CDR3 totals 15 residues. Trimming removed 7 bases from V and 2 bases from J; junction bases left unmatched: 7. The CDR3 DNA follows: TGTGCCAGCACCGGGCCGACAGGGGGCAACACTGAAGCTTTCTTT. As protein: CASTGPTGGNTEAFF. Full variable domain (outside the CDR3, taken from reference TRBV28 and TRBJ1-1): DVKVTQSSRYLVKRTGEKVFLECVQDMDHENMFWYRQDPGLGLRLIYFSYDVKMKEKGDIPEGYSVSREKKERFSLILESASTNQTSMYLCASTGPTGGNTEAFFGQGTRLTVV.

V gene TRBV2 combines with J gene TRBJ1-1; TRBD1 aligns across 8 bases. CDR3 length equals 14 residues. Germline V gene lookup returns CDR1 SNHLY and CDR2 FYNNEI. V lost 5 bases, J lost 4 bases, and 6 bases stayed unmatched. The DNA of the CDR3 is TGTGCCAGCAGTTTTACAGGGGGGATCACTGAAGCTTTCTTT. Its translation: CASSFTGGITEAFF.

The chain employs TRBV10-3 and TRBJ1-4; maybe TRBD1 (6 bases). Between the trimmed V and J ends, which lost 2 bases and 10 bases, there was a span of 14 bases. CDR1 and CDR2 from the germline V gene are ENHRY and SYGVKD. The CDR3 totals 14 residues. The CDR3 nucleotides read TGTGCCATCAGTGAGAGTACAGGGAGGGGAAAACTGTTTTTT. Amino acid sequence: CAISESTGRGKLFF.

The V call is TRBV11-2, the J call TRBJ1-2; unclear D gene. This CDR3 has 11 residues. V was pared by 6 bases and J by 2 bases, with 4 bases between. Germline loops: CDR1 SGHAT, CDR2 FQNNGV. In DNA form, the CDR3 reads TGTGCCAGCAGACAGAACTATGGCTACACCTTC. This encodes CASRQNYGYTF.

A note on this clone: Other DNA sequences from this sample encode an identical CDR3 as well. The J gene is TRBJ1-4, the V gene TRBV7-9, with 7 bases fitting TRBD1. V dropped 1 base and J dropped 1; count of bases not matched to a gene: 0. This CDR3 contains 15 residues. The germline V gene has CDR1 SEHNR and CDR2 FQNEAQ (reference sequence). The CDR3 protein is CASSLDRGTNEKLFF. DNA of the CDR3: TGTGCCAGCAGCTTAGACAGGGGAACTAATGAAAAACTGTTTTTT.

The chain links TRBV19 to TRBJ2-3; 13 bases agree with TRBD2. The CDR3 loop spans 15 amino acids. Germline CDR1 reads LNHDA; CDR2 reads SQIVND (reference sequence). Trimming cost V 7 bases and J 4 bases; bases outside gene matches: 5. The CDR3 nucleotides are TGTGCCAGTACCAGGACTAGCGGGAGTGCAGATACGCAGTATTTT. Translated, it gives CASTRTSGSADTQYF.

The CDR3 coding sequence is TGTGCCAGCAGCTTGACAGGGCGTAGCACAGATACGCAGTATTTT. It codes for CASSLTGRSTDTQYF. This chain connects TRBV5-8 to TRBJ2-3, with D perhaps TRBD1 (6 bases). The CDR3 spans 15 residues. Germline CDR1 is SGHTS and CDR2 is YDEGEE. Trimming cost V 1 base and J 0 bases, with 9 bases left between them.

V is TRBV25-1 and J is TRBJ1-2; D is unclear. The germline V and J ends were trimmed by 6 bases and 10 bases, with 21 bases remaining between them. Per germline, CDR1 MGHDK and CDR2 SYGVNS. The CDR3 has 14 residues. CDR3 residues: CASSPWAPPGVYTF. CDR3 nucleotide sequence: TGTGCCAGCAGCCCTTGGGCTCCGCCGGGTGTCTACACCTTC.

The chain links TRBV5-1 to TRBJ2-3; D not certain. The ends were cut back, 0 bases at V and 0 bases at J, with 8 bases in the middle. The V gene's germline CDR1 is SGHRS and CDR2 YFSETQ. The CDR3 totals 15 residues. The CDR3 coding sequence is TGCGCCAGCAGCTTGGAGCAGATCAGCACAGATACGCAGTATTTT. It yields the protein CASSLEQISTDTQYF.

The chain has TRBV27 and TRBJ1-3; 7 bases agree with TRBD1. The V gene's germline CDR1 is MNHEY and CDR2 SMNVEV (reference sequence). With V trimmed by 5 bases and J by 0 bases, 4 bases remained unmatched. This CDR3 contains 15 residues. In DNA, the CDR3 is TGTGCCAGCAGTCGACAGGGTTTCTCTGGAAACACCATATATTTT. Its translation is CASSRQGFSGNTIYF.

As concerns this clone: This clone may be a read error of a much larger clone one base away. The chain recombines TRBV7-3 with TRBJ1-1; D is unresolved. Germline V gene lookup returns CDR1 SGHTA and CDR2 FQGTGA. The CDR3 is 13 amino acids. Between the trimmed V and J ends, which lost 1 base and 0 bases, there was a span of 3 bases. CDR3 amino acids: CASSLMVNTEAFF. The CDR3 DNA sequence: TGTGCCAGCAGCTTAATGGTGAACACTGAAGCTTTCTTT.

The chain employs TRBV9 and TRBJ1-2, with D perhaps TRBD1 (5 bases). The CDR3 is made up of 15 amino acids. In germline, CDR1 is SGDLS, CDR2 YYNGEE. V was trimmed by 3 bases and J by 3 bases, leaving 15 bases between them. Written as DNA, the CDR3 is TGTGCCAGCAGCGAGAGTACGGGGGACTACTATGGCTACACCTTC. Translated: CASSESTGDYYGYTF.

Note on this clone: Other nucleotide sequences in the sample specify the same CDR3. The V gene is TRBV29-1, the J gene TRBJ1-5; no clear D. Trimming pared 6 bases from V and 3 bases from J, leaving 9 bases between. The CDR3 is made up of 12 amino acids. CDR1 and CDR2 from the germline V gene are SQVTM and ANQGSEA. CDR3: CSVRDSNQPQHF. Written as DNA, the CDR3 is TGCAGCGTGCGCGATTCCAATCAGCCCCAGCATTTT. Full variable domain (rest looked up from reference TRBV29-1 and TRBJ1-5): SAVISQKPSRDICQRGTSLTIQCQVDSQVTMMFWYRQQPGQSLTLIATANQGSEATYESGFVIDKFPISRPNLTFSTLTVSNMSPEDSSIYLCSVRDSNQPQHFGDGTRLSIL.

The V gene is TRBV2, the J gene TRBJ2-3; D remains unclear. V dropped 3 bases and J dropped 6 bases, with 10 bases sitting between them. Germline values: CDR1 SNHLY, CDR2 FYNNEI. This CDR3 contains 13 residues. The CDR3 DNA is TGTGCCAGCAGTGACCGACTTAGGGATACGCAGTATTTT. It yields the protein CASSDRLRDTQYF. The full variable domain, rest sourced from reference TRBV2 and TRBJ2-3, is EPEVTQTPSHQVTQMGQEVILRCVPISNHLYFYWYRQILGQKVEFLVSFYNNEISEKSEIFDDQFSVERPDGSNFTLKIRSTKLEDSAMYFCASSDRLRDTQYFGPGTRLTVL.

This chain connects TRBV14 to TRBJ1-5; D gene unclear. Per the germline V gene, CDR1 is SGHDN and CDR2 is FVKESK. This CDR3 has 13 residues. V lost 1 base, J lost 9 bases, and 10 bases lay in between. CDR3 sequence: CASSQVDGRPQHF. The DNA of the CDR3 is TGTGCCAGCAGCCAAGTAGATGGGAGGCCCCAGCATTTT.

The rearrangement joins TRBV7-9 to TRBJ1-2; D unclear. There are 11 residues in the CDR3. CDR1 is SEHNR, CDR2 FQNEAQ, per germline (reference sequence). V was cut by 1 base and J by 8 bases, with 5 bases left in between. CDR3 bases: TGTGCCAGCAGCTTAGGGCTCGGCTACACCTTC. It is translated as CASSLGLGYTF.

This clone is a singleton in its sample. V gene TRBV11-2 combines with J gene TRBJ2-1; D remains ambiguous. The length of the CDR3 is 13 residues. The V and J ends lost 0 bases and 6 bases respectively, with 6 bases between them. The germline gives CDR1 SGHAT, CDR2 FQNNGV. The DNA of the CDR3 is TGTGCCAGCAGCTTAGAATTGGTCAATGAGCAGTTCTTC. Its protein is CASSLELVNEQFF.